This T cell receptor beta chain was retrieved from a study of shared clonotypes between healthy human individuals. Study conclusions and caveats: Some naive CD4 clonotypes, approximately 4.5%, turned up in common across several donors.

This CDR3 has 13 amino acids. Looked up from germline, CDR1 is SGHNT and CDR2 is YENEEA. Trimming took 7 bases from V and 10 from J; bases not matched to a gene: 12. Concerning this clone: The target antigen is unknown.

Clones were sequenced by immunoSEQ multiplex PCR, and TCRdb holds only the in-frame ones, with some missing. The profile shows some 800,000 clones, nearly 95% of them singletons. Naive CD8 isolation took CD45RO-negative cells positively selected for CCR7 and excluded terminally differentiated effector memory CD45RA+ cells. Each of the donors was a healthy adult who was HIV-negative and had not had a recent acute infection or vaccination. This receptor was identified in a young man in good health. Material for sequencing was naive CD8+ T cells sorted from blood. The V call is TRBV11-3, the J call TRBJ1-1; 7 nucleotides line up with TRBD1. CDR3 coding DNA: TGTGCCAGCAAGGCCCGTGGAGACAGGGTAGCTTTCTTT. Protein product: CASKARGDRVAFF.